This T cell receptor beta chain was captured in a study of blood T cell repertoires in COVID-19. The method was immunoSEQ multiplex PCR; TCRdb's version includes in-frame clones alone and lacks a portion of them. The profile covers about 59,000 clones, with 85% appearing a single time and 15% to 20% taken by the ten largest. The specimen sequenced was peripheral blood. The receptor comes from a human donor in a cohort sampled during active COVID-19.

The CDR3 loop reads CASSDRDRRLVMTQYF. The CDR3 DNA is TGTGCCAGCAGCGACCGGGACAGGCGGCTCGTGATGACCCAGTACTTC. The rearrangement uses TRBV7-6 and TRBJ2-5, with 8 bases fitting TRBD1. Germline V gene data show CDR1 as SGHVS and CDR2 as FNYEAQ. V dropped 5 bases and J dropped 7; count of bases not matched to a gene: 15. The CDR3 length is 16 residues.